This is a list of T cell receptor beta chains from one sample in a study of blood T cell repertoires in COVID-19. Clones were read by immunoSEQ multiplex PCR, and TCRdb kept only the in-frame ones, dropping some. The data hold about 190,000 clones, with 70% to 90% observed a single time. Sequences were obtained from peripheral blood. The receptors shown here come from a young man with acute or convalescent COVID-19. Both conserved end residues are trimmed from each CDR3.

V gene	J gene	CDR3 protein
TRBV19	TRBJ1-5	ASSDTGGRSQPQH
TRBV15	TRBJ2-7	ATSGGGLPGEQY
TRBV18	TRBJ2-7	ASSPPNMGGYEQY
TRBV29-1	TRBJ2-1	SVGGSSYNEQF
TRBV28	TRBJ1-1	ASSPRRDRPF
TRBV29-1	TRBJ2-5	SVLSGRGETQY
TRBV29-1	TRBJ1-1	SVEDWGTTEAF
TRBV5-1	TRBJ1-1	ASRDFGEAF
TRBV19	TRBJ1-1	ASSIVGTANTEAF
TRBV19	TRBJ1-1	ASKPSGGMNTEAF
TRBV3-1/TRBV3-2	TRBJ1-2	ASRGTGQGNYGYT
TRBV7-8	TRBJ1-5	ASSPGEASGQPQH
TRBV18	TRBJ1-1	ASSPNRQGRMGTEAF
TRBV5-8	TRBJ2-6	ASSRLGAYSPSGANVLT
TRBV7-3	TRBJ2-2	ASSGAGQGFGELF
TRBV12-3/TRBV12-4	TRBJ1-5	ASSSGQNQPQH
TRBV30	TRBJ1-4	AWSPGERDEKLF
TRBV27	TRBJ1-1	ASSLYGPPPLTEAF
TRBV10-3	TRBJ1-2	AISESGTGFGYT
TRBV7-3	TRBJ1-2	ASSAYAGERYGYT
TRBV5-1	TRBJ1-1	ASSNGQSANEAF
TRBV5-1	TRBJ2-7	ASSLDVTGVSYEQY